The next 19 T cell receptor beta chains were all read from a single sample in a study of blood T cell repertoires in COVID-19. The method was immunoSEQ multiplex PCR; TCRdb's version includes in-frame clones alone and lacks a portion of them. Seen here are some 62,000 clones, about 88% observed once, and the top ten hold 4.5% to 5%. The material sequenced was peripheral blood. All receptors derive from a human donor in a cohort sampled during active COVID-19.

J is TRBJ2-7 and V is TRBV10-3; the D gene is possibly TRBD1 (5 bases). Trimming removed 3 bases at V and 2 bases at J, with 5 bases between. This CDR3 comprises 12 residues. Germline V CDR1 and CDR2: ENHRY, SYGVKD. CDR3 in amino acids: CAISEQAYEQYF. The DNA of the CDR3 is TGTGCCATCAGTGAACAGGCCTACGAGCAGTACTTC.

J is TRBJ2-1 and V is TRBV7-9; D might be TRBD2 (6 bases). V lost 1 base and J lost 6, with 13 bases in between. CDR1 and CDR2 from the germline V gene are SEHNR and FQNEAQ (reference sequence). The CDR3 has 15 amino acids. The CDR3 nucleotides read TGTGCCAGCAGCTTAGGGGCCCTGACTAGCAATGAGCAGTTCTTC. It yields the protein CASSLGALTSNEQFF.

This clone was observed once. The CDR3 bases are TGTGCCAGTACCCCGGGAAGCCTCAAGGAACCCCAGCATTTT. It encodes CASTPGSLKEPQHF. V and J are TRBV19 and TRBJ1-5; no definite D call. The V gene's germline CDR1 is LNHDA and CDR2 SQIVND (reference sequence). The length of the CDR3 is 14 residues. Trimming left V 7 bases short and J 10 bases short, with 20 bases between. Looking up the rest from reference TRBV19 and TRBJ1-5 gives the full variable domain: DGGITQSPKYLFRKEGQNVTLSCEQNLNHDAMYWYRQDPGQGLRLIYYSQIVNDFQKGDIAEGYSVSREKKESFPLTVTSAQKNPTAFYLCASTPGSLKEPQHFGDGTRLSIL.

The V gene is TRBV21-1, the J gene TRBJ2-7; the table's D call, TRBD2, was not checked against the DNA. TRBV21-1 is a pseudogene locus. The length of the CDR3 is 15 residues. CDR3 DNA sequence: TGTGCCAGCAGTACCCTAGCGGACTCCCCCTACGAGCAGTACTTC. Amino acids: CASSTLADSPYEQYF.

This sequence joins TRBV30 and TRBJ1-5; TRBD1 aligns across 9 bases. The junction had 17 bases not matched to a gene; V was cut back by 8 bases and J by 3 bases. Germline-derived CDR1 and CDR2 are GTSNPN and SVGIG (reference sequence). The CDR3 extends over 17 amino acids. The CDR3 here is CARNPPGQGSNNQPQHF. The CDR3 DNA reads as TGTGCCAGAAACCCCCCGGGACAGGGTTCGAACAATCAGCCCCAGCATTTT.

The genes are TRBV6-6 and TRBJ2-2, with TRBD2 matching 7 bases. The CDR3 extends over 14 amino acids. The junction had 1 base not matched to a gene; V was cut back by 0 bases and J by 6 bases. Germline CDR1 and CDR2: MNHNY and SVGAGI (reference sequence). The chain's CDR3 is CASSYSGGAGELFF. CDR3 nucleotide sequence: TGTGCCAGCAGTTACTCGGGGGGGGCCGGGGAGCTGTTTTTT.

The chain employs TRBV28 and TRBJ2-3, with 7 bases identical to TRBD1. CDR3 size: 15 residues. V lost 4 bases to trimming and J lost 1 base; unmatched junction nucleotides: 5. In germline, CDR1 is MDHEN, CDR2 SYDVKM. CDR3 residues: CASSSRQGGTDTQYF. The CDR3 DNA reads TGTGCCAGCAGTTCCCGCCAGGGGGGCACAGATACGCAGTATTTT.

This rearrangement joins TRBV24-1 to TRBJ2-2, with 9 bases matching TRBD2. V was pared by 0 bases and J by 6 bases, with 7 bases of the junction left unmatched. The germline V gene encodes CDR1 KGHDR and CDR2 SFDVKD. CDR3 size: 17 residues. The CDR3: CATSDLASGRLAGELFF. DNA for the CDR3: TGTGCCACCAGTGATTTGGCGAGCGGGAGGTTGGCCGGGGAGCTGTTTTTT.

This clone occurred a few times. V usage is TRBV28 and J usage is TRBJ1-5; D is unresolved. The CDR3 covers 14 residues. Germline CDR1 and CDR2: MDHEN and SYDVKM. V lost 6 bases, J lost 0 bases, and 9 bases lay in between. The CDR3 is CASSREYSNQPQHF. The CDR3 nucleotides are TGTGCCAGCAGCCGCGAATATAGCAATCAGCCCCAGCATTTT.

This chain uses TRBV7-9 with TRBJ2-6; 10 positions match TRBD1. This CDR3 comprises 18 residues. V trimming: 5 bases; J trimming: 3 bases; junction bases outside the gene matches: 10. Germline V CDR1 and CDR2: SEHNR, FQNEAQ (reference sequence). The CDR3 spells CASSTYGTGVGGANVLTF. CDR3 DNA sequence: TGTGCCAGCAGCACCTATGGGACAGGGGTTGGTGGGGCCAACGTCCTGACTTTC.

The chain is built from TRBV13 and TRBJ1-1; no reliable D call. Germline V gives CDR1 PRHDT, CDR2 FYEKMQ (reference sequence). This CDR3 has 15 residues. V was shortened by 7 bases and J by 1 base, with 16 bases between the two germline ends. Here the CDR3 reads CASKREAEWNTEAFF. CDR3 nucleotide sequence: TGTGCCAGCAAACGCGAGGCGGAGTGGAACACTGAAGCTTTCTTT. Full variable domain (outside the CDR3, taken from reference TRBV13 and TRBJ1-1): AAGVIQSPRHLIKEKRETATLKCYPIPRHDTVYWYQQGPGQDPQFLISFYEKMQSDKGSIPDRFSAQQFSDYHSELNMSSLELGDSALYFCASKREAEWNTEAFFGQGTRLTVV.

This chain connects TRBV4-1 to TRBJ1-2; the match to TRBD1 covers 10 bases. CDR3 length: 17 residues. In germline, CDR1 is MGHRA, CDR2 YSYEKL. The junction had 17 bases not matched to a gene; V was cut back by 4 bases and J by 9 bases. CDR3 DNA sequence: TGCGCCAGCAGCCGGTATGCAGCGGGCGGGGACAGGGGTCGCTACACCTTC. This translates into CASSRYAAGGDRGRYTF.

The chain has TRBV6-6 and TRBJ1-4, with TRBD1 matching over 9 bases. Per the germline V gene, CDR1 is MNHNY and CDR2 is SVGAGI (reference sequence). V lost 6 bases, J lost 8 bases, and 4 bases stayed unmatched. The CDR3 is 13 amino acids. As DNA, the CDR3 is TGTGCCAGCAGAGCAGACAGGGGGGAAAAACTGTTTTTT. Residues: CASRADRGEKLFF.

The chain links TRBV3-1 (or the pseudogene TRBV3-2) to TRBJ1-2; D gene uncertain. Trimming pared 1 base from V and 4 bases from J, leaving 10 bases between. Germline lookup yields CDR1 LGHDT and CDR2 YNNKEL (reference sequence). The CDR3 runs 14 residues. CDR3 nucleotides: TGTGCCAGCAGCCAAGGCACTGGGCTCTATGGCTACACCTTC. Translating it yields CASSQGTGLYGYTF.

This clone was detected only a few times. The rearrangement joins TRBV7-2 to TRBJ1-5; TRBD1 matches 11 bases. The V gene end was trimmed by 3 bases and the J gene end by 8 bases; junction bases not matched to a gene: 0. The CDR3 sequence is 13 residues long. In germline, CDR1 is SGHTA, CDR2 FQGNSA. CDR3 in DNA: TGTGCCAGCAGCTTGGGACAGGGGGAGCCCCAGCATTTT. Translating gives CASSLGQGEPQHF. The full variable domain, with the rest looked up from reference TRBV7-2 and TRBJ1-5, is GAGVSQSPSNKVTEKGKDVELRCDPISGHTALYWYRQSLGQGLEFLIYFQGNSAPDKSGLPSDRFSAERTGGSVSTLTIQRTQQEDSAVYLCASSLGQGEPQHFGDGTRLSIL.

This chain joins TRBV10-3 and TRBJ2-5; a possible D gene is TRBD2 (6 bases). This CDR3 has 16 amino acids. The V end lost 4 bases, the J end lost 1 base, and 16 bases lay between the germline ends. Germline loops: CDR1 ENHRY, CDR2 SYGVKD. The CDR3 reads CAISASSGGTQETQYF. The CDR3 DNA follows: TGTGCCATCAGTGCGAGTAGCGGAGGCACCCAAGAGACCCAGTACTTC.

This chain links TRBV18 with TRBJ1-1; possible D gene TRBD1, 6 bases. CDR3 length: 15 residues. The germline V and J ends were trimmed by 4 bases and 3 bases, with 15 bases remaining between them. Per the germline V gene, CDR1 is KGHSH and CDR2 is LQKENI. The CDR3 DNA follows: TGTGCCAGCTCACGGACAGCCTCGAGGGACACTGAAGCTTTCTTT. Translated, it gives CASSRTASRDTEAFF.

This rearrangement joins TRBV7-8 to TRBJ1-6; no definite D call. The germline V gene has CDR1 SGHVS and CDR2 FQNEAQ. Trimming shortened V by 3 bases and J by 6 bases, and 12 bases separated the two germline ends. There are 15 residues in the CDR3. CDR3 amino acids: CASSLFGVVNSPLHF. The CDR3 DNA reads TGTGCCAGCAGCTTGTTCGGGGTCGTTAATTCACCCCTCCACTTT.

In this sample, this clone turned up a few times. V usage is TRBV18 and J usage is TRBJ2-3, with 7 positions matching TRBD1. Per germline, CDR1 KGHSH and CDR2 LQKENI. This CDR3 is built from 14 residues. Unmatched junction bases numbered 3, after V lost 3 bases and J lost 3 bases. The CDR3 loop is CASSPGTVTDTQYF. CDR3 DNA: TGTGCCAGCTCACCCGGGACAGTGACAGATACGCAGTATTTT.